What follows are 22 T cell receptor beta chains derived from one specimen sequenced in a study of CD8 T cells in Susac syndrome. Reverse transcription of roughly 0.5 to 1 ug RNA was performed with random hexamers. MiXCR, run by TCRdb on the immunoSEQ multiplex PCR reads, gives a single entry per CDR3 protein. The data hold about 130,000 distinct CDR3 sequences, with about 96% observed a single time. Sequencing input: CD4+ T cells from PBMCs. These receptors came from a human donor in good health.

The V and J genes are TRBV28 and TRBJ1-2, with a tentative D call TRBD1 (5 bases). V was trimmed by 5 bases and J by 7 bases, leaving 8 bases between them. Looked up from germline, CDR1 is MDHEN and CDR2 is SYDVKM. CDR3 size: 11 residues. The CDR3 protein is CASSQTVGYTF. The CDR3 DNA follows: TGTGCCAGCAGTCAGACAGTTGGCTACACCTTC.

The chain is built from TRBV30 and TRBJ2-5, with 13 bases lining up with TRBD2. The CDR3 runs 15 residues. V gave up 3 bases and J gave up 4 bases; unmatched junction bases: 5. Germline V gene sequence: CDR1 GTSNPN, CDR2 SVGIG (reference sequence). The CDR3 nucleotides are TGTGCCTGGAGCGTAGGACTAGCGGGGGCAGAGACCCAGTACTTC. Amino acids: CAWSVGLAGAETQYF.

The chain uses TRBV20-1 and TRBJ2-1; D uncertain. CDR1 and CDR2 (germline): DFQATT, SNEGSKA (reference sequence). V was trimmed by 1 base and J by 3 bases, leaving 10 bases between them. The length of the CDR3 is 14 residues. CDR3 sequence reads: CSARGVGFYNEQFF. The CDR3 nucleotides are TGCAGTGCTAGAGGGGTAGGGTTCTACAATGAGCAGTTCTTC.

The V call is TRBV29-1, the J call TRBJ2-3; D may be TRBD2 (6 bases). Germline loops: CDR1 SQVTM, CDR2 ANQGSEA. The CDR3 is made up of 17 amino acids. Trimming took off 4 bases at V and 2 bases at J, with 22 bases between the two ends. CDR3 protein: CSVAIGLEAGNTDTQYF. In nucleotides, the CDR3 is TGCAGCGTTGCTATAGGATTAGAAGCGGGTAACACAGATACGCAGTATTTT.

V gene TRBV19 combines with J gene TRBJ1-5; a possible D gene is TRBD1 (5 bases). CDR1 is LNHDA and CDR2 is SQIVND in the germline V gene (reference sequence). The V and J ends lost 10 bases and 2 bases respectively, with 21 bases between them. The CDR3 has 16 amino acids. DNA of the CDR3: TGTGCCACCACTCTAAAGGGACGCCTGGGCAATCAGCCCCAGCATTTT. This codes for CATTLKGRLGNQPQHF.

This CDR3 is CASSQDLRRPQHF. The DNA of the CDR3 is TGTGCCAGCAGCCAAGATCTTCGACGGCCCCAGCATTTT. The chain has TRBV3-1 and TRBJ1-5, with no clear D. Germline V lookup: CDR1 LGHDT, CDR2 YNNKEL (reference sequence). This CDR3 is built from 13 residues. V lost 0 bases to trimming and J lost 9 bases, with 9 bases between them.

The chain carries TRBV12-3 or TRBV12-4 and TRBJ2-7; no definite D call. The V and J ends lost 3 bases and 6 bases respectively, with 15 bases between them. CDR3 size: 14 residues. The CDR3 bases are TGTGCCAGCAGTTTGGCGGACCGCGGTGGCGAGCAGTACTTC. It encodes CASSLADRGGEQYF.

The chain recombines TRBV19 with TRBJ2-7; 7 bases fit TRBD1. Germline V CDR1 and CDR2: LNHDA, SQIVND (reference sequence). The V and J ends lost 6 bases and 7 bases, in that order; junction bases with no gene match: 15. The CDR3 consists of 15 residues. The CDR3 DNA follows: TGTGCCAGTAGCCCAAGGGGACAGACTACTAAAGAGCAGTACTTC. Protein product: CASSPRGQTTKEQYF. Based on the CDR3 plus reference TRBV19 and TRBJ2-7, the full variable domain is DGGITQSPKYLFRKEGQNVTLSCEQNLNHDAMYWYRQDPGQGLRLIYYSQIVNDFQKGDIAEGYSVSREKKESFPLTVTSAQKNPTAFYLCASSPRGQTTKEQYFGPGTRLTVT.

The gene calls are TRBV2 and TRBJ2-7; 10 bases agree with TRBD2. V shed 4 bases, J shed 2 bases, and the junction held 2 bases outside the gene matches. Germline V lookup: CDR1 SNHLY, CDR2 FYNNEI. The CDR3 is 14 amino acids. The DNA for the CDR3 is TGTGCCAGCAGTGTAGCGGGAGGACCCTACGAGCAGTACTTC. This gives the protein CASSVAGGPYEQYF.

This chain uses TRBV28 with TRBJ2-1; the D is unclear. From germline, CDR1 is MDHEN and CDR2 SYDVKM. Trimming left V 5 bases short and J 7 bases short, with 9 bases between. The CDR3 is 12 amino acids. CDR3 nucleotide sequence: TGTGCCAGCAGTCCACCTATGAATGAGCAGTTCTTC. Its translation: CASSPPMNEQFF.

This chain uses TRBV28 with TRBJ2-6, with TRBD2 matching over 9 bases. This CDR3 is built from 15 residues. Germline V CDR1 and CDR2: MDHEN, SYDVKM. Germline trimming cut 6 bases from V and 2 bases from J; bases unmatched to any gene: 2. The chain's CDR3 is CASSRTSAGANVLTF. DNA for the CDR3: TGTGCCAGCAGCCGGACTAGCGCTGGGGCCAACGTCCTGACTTTC.

Written as DNA, the CDR3 is TGTGCCAGCAGCCTAGGACAGGTTGGGGACAATCAGCCCCAGCATTTT. Translating it yields CASSLGQVGDNQPQHF. The rearrangement links TRBV7-2 to TRBJ1-5; 7 nucleotides agree with TRBD1. Germline V gene lookup returns CDR1 SGHTA and CDR2 FQGNSA. There are 16 residues in the CDR3. V gave up 5 bases and J gave up 3 bases; unmatched junction bases: 10.

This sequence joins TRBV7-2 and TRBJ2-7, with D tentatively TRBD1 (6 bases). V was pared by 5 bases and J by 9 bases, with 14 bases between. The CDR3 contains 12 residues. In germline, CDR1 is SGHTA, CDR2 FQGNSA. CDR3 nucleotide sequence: TGTGCCAGCAGCCACAGGGAGTATGGGCAGTACTTC. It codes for CASSHREYGQYF.

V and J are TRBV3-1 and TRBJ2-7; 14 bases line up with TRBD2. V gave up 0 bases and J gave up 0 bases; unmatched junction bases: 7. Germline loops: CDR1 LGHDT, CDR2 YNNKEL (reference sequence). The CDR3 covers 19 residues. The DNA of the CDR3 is TGTGCCAGCAGCCAAGAGGGACTAGCGGGAGCCAGGAGCTCCTACGAGCAGTACTTC. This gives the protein CASSQEGLAGARSSYEQYF.

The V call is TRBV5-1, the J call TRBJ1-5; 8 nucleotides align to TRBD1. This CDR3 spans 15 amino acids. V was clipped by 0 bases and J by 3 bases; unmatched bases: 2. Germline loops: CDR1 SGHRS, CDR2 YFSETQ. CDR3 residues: CASSLGQGNNQPQHF. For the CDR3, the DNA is TGCGCCAGCAGCTTGGGACAGGGGAACAATCAGCCCCAGCATTTT. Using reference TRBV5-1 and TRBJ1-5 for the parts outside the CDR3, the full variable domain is KAGVTQTPRYLIKTRGQQVTLSCSPISGHRSVSWYQQTPGQGLQFLFEYFSETQRNKGNFPGRFSGRQFSNSRSEMNVSTLELGDSALYLCASSLGQGNNQPQHFGDGTRLSIL.

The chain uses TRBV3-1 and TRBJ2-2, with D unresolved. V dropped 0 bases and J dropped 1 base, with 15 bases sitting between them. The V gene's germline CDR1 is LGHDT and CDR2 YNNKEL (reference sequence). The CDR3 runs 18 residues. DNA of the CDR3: TGTGCCAGCAGCCAAGATTTGACGGCTCCCTTGAACACCGGGGAGCTGTTTTTT. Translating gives CASSQDLTAPLNTGELFF.

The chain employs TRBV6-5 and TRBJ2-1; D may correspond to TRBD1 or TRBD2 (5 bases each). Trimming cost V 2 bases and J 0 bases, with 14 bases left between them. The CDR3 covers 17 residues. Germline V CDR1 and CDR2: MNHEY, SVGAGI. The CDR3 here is CASSYGGASSSYNEQFF. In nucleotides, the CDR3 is TGTGCCAGCAGTTACGGGGGAGCCTCCAGCTCCTACAATGAGCAGTTCTTC.

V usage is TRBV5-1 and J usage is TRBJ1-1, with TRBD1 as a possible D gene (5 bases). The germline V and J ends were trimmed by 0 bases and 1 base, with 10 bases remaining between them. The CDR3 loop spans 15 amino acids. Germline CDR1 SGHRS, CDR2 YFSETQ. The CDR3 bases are TGCGCCAGCAGCTTGGATCAGGGACGGAACACTGAAGCTTTCTTT. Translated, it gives CASSLDQGRNTEAFF.

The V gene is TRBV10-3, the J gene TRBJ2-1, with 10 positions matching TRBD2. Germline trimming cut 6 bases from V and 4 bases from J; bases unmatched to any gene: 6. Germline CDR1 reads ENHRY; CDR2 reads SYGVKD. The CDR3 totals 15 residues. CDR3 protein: CAIRTSSGSYNEQFF. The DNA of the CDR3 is TGTGCCATCAGGACTTCTAGCGGGAGTTACAATGAGCAGTTCTTC.

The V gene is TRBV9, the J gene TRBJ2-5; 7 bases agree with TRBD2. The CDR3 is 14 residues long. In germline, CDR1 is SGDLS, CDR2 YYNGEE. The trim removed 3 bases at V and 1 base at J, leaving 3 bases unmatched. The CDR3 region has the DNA TGTGCCAGCAGCGCGGGACTACTCCAAGAGACCCAGTACTTC. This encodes CASSAGLLQETQYF.

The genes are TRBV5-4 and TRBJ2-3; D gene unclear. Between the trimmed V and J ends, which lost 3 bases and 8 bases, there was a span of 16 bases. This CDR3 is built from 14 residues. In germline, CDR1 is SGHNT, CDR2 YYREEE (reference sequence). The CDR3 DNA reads TGTGCCAGCAGCTCGGTACCCGCGGTTGGTACGCAGTATTTT. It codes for CASSSVPAVGTQYF.

This chain's CDR3 is CASSQDPFEGARDYGYTF. DNA of the CDR3: TGCGCCAGCAGCCAAGATCCTTTTGAGGGGGCGCGGGACTATGGCTACACCTTC. The J gene is TRBJ1-2, the V gene TRBV4-1; TRBD1 aligns across 7 bases. Germline V CDR1 and CDR2: MGHRA, YSYEKL. V was pared by 0 bases and J by 3 bases, with 13 bases of the junction left unmatched. The CDR3 loop spans 18 amino acids.